Many counts were recorded for the clone carrying this T cell receptor (beta chain). Its antigen is not identified. Uncontrolled infection, other autoimmune disease, pregnancy or lactation barred patients from enrollment. There are 12 residues in the CDR3. Trimming cost V 3 bases and J 0 bases, with 5 bases left between them. Germline V gives CDR1 GTSNPN, CDR2 SVGIG (reference sequence). The source of the sample is a study of T cells in Graves' hyperthyroidism and ophthalmopathy. Study-wide points: Ophthalmopathy and stable hyperthyroidism were separated by a 13 V-J model.

Amplified TCR beta CDR3 regions came from RNA transcripts. The TCR CDR3 first-round RT-PCR relied on the HTBI primer set. Using its own MiXCR run on the multiplex PCR reads, TCRdb lists one record per CDR3 protein. The sample lists 620,000 or so distinct CDR3 sequences, more than 14% seen once, with around 12% in the top ten. The gene calls are TRBV30 and TRBJ1-2; the D is unclear. The TCR originated in a woman aged 45-59 years with Graves' ophthalmopathy. Sequencing used blood. CDR3 nucleotide sequence: TGTGCCTGGAGGTCCCCTAACTATGGCTACACCTTC. This translates into CAWRSPNYGYTF.